This paragraph reports one T cell receptor beta chain. What it recognizes is unknown. This record belongs to a study of T cell responses to AZD1222 COVID-19 vaccine. V dropped 8 bases and J dropped 6; count of bases not matched to a gene: 1. This CDR3 spans 13 amino acids. Per germline, CDR1 MNHEY and CDR2 SMNVEV (reference sequence). Here immunoSEQ multiplex PCR was the method, and the copy in TCRdb shows in-frame clones only, minus some. The table shows around 150,000 clones, with roughly nine tenths occurring only once. Study-level results: CD4 TCRs associated with vaccination spanned spike, dominating at 160-218 and 743-854.

The material sequenced was peripheral blood, taken 28 days after the second AZD1222 dose. This clonotype was sampled from an adult who received the AZD1222 COVID-19 vaccine. V usage is TRBV27 and J usage is TRBJ2-1; 13 bases line up with TRBD2. The CDR3 region is CASGTSGINEQFF. The CDR3 bases are TGTGCCAGCGGGACTAGCGGGATCAATGAGCAGTTCTTC.